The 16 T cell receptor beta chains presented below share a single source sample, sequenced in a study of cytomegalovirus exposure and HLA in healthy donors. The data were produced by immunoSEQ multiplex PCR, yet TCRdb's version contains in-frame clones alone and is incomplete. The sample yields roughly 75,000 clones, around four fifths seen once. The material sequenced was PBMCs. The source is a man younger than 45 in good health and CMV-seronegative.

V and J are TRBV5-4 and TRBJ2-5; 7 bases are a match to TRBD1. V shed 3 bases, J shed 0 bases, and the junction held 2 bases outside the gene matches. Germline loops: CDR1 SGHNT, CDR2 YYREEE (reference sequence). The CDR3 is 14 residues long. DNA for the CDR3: TGTGCCAGCAGCTGGGACAGCTACCAAGAGACCCAGTACTTC. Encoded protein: CASSWDSYQETQYF.

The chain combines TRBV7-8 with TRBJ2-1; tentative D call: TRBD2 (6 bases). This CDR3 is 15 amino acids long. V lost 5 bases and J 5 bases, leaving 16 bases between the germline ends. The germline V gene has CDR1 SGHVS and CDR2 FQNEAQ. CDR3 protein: CASSPPLRGHNEQFF. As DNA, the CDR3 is TGTGCCAGCAGCCCGCCGCTGCGGGGACACAATGAGCAGTTCTTC.

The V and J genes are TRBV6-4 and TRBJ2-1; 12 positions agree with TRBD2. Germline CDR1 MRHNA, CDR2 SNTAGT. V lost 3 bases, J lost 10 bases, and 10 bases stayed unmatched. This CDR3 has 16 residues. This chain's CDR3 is CASSDKASGGAFEQFF. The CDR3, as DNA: TGTGCCAGCAGTGATAAGGCTAGCGGGGGGGCCTTCGAGCAGTTCTTC.

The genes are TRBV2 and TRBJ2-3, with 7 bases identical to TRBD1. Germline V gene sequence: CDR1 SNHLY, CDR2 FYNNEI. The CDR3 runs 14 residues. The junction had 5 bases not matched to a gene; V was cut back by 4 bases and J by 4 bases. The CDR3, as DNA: TGTGCCAGCAGTGCCAACAGGGGACCAGATACGCAGTATTTT. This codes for CASSANRGPDTQYF.

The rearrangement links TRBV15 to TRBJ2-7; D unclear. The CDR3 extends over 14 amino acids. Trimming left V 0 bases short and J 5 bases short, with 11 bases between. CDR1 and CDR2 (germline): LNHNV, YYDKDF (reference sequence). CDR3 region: CATSRDRAENEQYV. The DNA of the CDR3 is TGTGCCACCAGCAGAGATCGTGCGGAAAACGAGCAGTACGTC.

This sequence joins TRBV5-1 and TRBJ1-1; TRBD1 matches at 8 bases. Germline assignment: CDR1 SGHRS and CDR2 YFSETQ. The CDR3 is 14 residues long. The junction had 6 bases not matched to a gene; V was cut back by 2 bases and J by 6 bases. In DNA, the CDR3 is TGCGCCAGCAGCTTAACAGGGGGGGACCCTGAAGCTTTCTTT. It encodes CASSLTGGDPEAFF.

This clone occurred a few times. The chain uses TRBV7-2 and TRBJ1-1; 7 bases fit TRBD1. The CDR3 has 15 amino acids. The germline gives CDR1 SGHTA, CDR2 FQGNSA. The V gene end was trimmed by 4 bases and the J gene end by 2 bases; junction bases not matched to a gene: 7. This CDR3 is CASSSVRDRNTEAFF. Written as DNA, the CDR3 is TGTGCCAGCAGCTCCGTCCGGGACAGAAACACTGAAGCTTTCTTT.

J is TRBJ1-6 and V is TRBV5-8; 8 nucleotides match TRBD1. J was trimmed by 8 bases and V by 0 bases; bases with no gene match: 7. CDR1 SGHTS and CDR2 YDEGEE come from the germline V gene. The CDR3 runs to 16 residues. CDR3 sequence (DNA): TGTGCCAGCAGCTTGGCCTGGACAGGGTACGATTCACCCCTCCACTTT. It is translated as CASSLAWTGYDSPLHF.

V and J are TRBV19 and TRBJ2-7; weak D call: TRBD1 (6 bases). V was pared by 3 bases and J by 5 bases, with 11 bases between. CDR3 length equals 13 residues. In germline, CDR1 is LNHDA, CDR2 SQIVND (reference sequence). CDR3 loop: CASSMVEGDEQYV. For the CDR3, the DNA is TGTGCCAGTAGTATGGTAGAGGGGGACGAGCAGTACGTC.

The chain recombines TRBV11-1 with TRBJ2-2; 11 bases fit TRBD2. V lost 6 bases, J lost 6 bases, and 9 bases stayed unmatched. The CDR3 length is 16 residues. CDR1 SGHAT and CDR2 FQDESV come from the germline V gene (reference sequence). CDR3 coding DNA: TGTGCCAGCAGGGTTGCTAGCGGGAGGTTCGCCGGGGAGCTGTTTTTT. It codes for CASRVASGRFAGELFF.

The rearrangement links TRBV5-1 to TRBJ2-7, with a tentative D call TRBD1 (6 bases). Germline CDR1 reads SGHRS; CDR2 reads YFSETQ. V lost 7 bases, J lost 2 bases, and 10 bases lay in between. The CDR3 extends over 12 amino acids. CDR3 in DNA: TGCGCCAGCCGGGCAGGGGCCTACGAGCAGTACTTC. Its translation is CASRAGAYEQYF.

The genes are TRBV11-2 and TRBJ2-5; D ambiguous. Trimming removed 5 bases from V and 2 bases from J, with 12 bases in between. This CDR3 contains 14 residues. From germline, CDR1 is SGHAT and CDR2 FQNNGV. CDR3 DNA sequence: TGTGCCAGCAGCCCTCGCCCTCGGCAAGAGACCCAGTACTTC. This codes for CASSPRPRQETQYF.

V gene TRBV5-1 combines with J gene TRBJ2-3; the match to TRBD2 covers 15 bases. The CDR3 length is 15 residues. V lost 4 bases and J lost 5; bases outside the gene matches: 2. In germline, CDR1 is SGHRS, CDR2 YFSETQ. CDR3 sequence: CASSLGLAGGDTQYF. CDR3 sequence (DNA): TGCGCCAGCAGCCTGGGACTAGCGGGAGGAGATACGCAGTATTTT.

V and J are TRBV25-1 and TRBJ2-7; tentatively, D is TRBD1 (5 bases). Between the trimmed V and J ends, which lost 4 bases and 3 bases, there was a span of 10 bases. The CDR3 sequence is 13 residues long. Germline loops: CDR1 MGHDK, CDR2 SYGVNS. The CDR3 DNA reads TGTGCCAGCAGTGCCAGGGTTGGCTACGAGCAGTACTTC. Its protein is CASSARVGYEQYF.

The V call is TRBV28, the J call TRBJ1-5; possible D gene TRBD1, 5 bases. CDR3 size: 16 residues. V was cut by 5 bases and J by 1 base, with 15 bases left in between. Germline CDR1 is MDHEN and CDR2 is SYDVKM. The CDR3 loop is CASSRSGIGSNQPQHF. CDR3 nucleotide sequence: TGTGCCAGCAGTCGCTCAGGGATCGGGAGCAATCAGCCCCAGCATTTT.

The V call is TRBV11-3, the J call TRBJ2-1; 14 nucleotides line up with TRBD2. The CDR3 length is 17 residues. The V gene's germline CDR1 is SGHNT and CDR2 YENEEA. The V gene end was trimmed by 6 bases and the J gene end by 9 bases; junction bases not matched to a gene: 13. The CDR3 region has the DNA TGTGCCAGCAGTTACCCTACCGGGACTAGCGGGAGAGGTGAGCAGTTCTTC. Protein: CASSYPTGTSGRGEQFF.